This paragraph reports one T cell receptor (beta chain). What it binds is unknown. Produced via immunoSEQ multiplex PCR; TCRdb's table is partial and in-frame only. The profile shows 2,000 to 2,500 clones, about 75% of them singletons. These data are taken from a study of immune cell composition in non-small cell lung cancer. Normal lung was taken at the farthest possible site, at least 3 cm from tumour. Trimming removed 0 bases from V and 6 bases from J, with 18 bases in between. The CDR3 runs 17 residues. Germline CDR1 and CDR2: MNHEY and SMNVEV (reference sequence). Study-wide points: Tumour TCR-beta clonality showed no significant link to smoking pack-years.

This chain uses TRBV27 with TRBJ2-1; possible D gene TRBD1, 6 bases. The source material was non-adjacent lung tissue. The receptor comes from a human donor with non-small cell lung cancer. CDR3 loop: CASSLSGPQGSPNEQFF. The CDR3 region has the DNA TGTGCCAGCAGTTTATCTGGGCCACAGGGTTCTCCCAATGAGCAGTTCTTC.